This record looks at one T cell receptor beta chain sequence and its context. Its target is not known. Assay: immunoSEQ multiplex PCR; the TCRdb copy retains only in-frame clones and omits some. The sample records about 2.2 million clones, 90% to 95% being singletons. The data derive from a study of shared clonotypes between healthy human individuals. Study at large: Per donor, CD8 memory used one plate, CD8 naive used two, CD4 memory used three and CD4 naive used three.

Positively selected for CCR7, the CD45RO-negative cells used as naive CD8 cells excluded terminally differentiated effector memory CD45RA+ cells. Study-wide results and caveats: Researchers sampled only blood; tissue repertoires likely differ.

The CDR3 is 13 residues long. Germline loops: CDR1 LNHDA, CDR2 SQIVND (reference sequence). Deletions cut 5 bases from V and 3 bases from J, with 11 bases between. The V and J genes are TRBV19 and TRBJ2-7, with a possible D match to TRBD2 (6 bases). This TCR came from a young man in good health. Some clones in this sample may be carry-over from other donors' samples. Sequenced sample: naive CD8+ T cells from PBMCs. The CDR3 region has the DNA TGTGCCAGTAGTCGCGGGATTATCTACGAGCAGTACTTC. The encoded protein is CASSRGIIYEQYF.